This T cell receptor (beta chain) was recovered during a study of shared clonotypes between healthy human individuals. As for the study in general: The cohort had two women and a few men, ages 18 to 49.

This clone has just one count. Its antigen is currently unknown. Different DNA sequences within this sample yield the same CDR3. The study's findings and limits: Unshared clonotypes carried lower generation probabilities than those common to all four donors.

In germline, CDR1 is SGDLS, CDR2 YYNGEE. V shed 0 bases, J shed 4 bases, and the junction held 1 base outside the gene matches. The CDR3 covers 15 residues. The study ran the assay at deep level. The method was immunoSEQ multiplex PCR; TCRdb's version includes in-frame clones alone and lacks a portion of them. The table lists roughly 1,000,000 clones, 75% to 85% of them singletons. CD45RA+ naive and CD45RA-negative memory subsets were separated from CD4+ cells. The receptor's source is a young man in good health. Some clones in this sample may be carry-over from other donors' samples. Specimen: memory CD4+ T cells from PBMCs. The sample's subset: CD45RA-negative fraction. This chain uses TRBV9 with TRBJ1-5, with 10 bases identical to TRBD1. Here the CDR3 reads CASSVGQGANQPQHF. In nucleotides, the CDR3 is TGTGCCAGCAGCGTAGGACAGGGGGCGAATCAGCCCCAGCATTTT.